This is a list of T cell receptor beta chains from one sample in a study of patients and donors after allogeneic stem cell transplantation. One entry per CDR3 protein results from TCRdb running MiXCR on the RT-PCR reads. The sample yields over 350,000 distinct CDR3 sequences, around 16% seen once. Sequencing input: blood, either unsorted or a sorted T cell fraction (not recorded which). These receptors all stem from a human donor who was either an allogeneic HSCT recipient or a stem cell or donor lymphocyte infusion donor (not recorded which). It is not recorded whose cells these are; they may come from a transplant donor. CDR3s include the opening cysteine and the closing phenylalanine or tryptophan. The D gene is left open where the match is weak. Not every row has a clone size; where given, it reads once, few, many or a size class.

few TRBJ1-5 . TRBV20-1 CSASGTPGIYSNQPQHF TGCAGTGCTTCCGGGACACCGGGGATATATAGCAATCAGCCCCAGCATTTT
few TRBJ1-5 TRBD1 TRBV2 CASRDRGQSNQPQHF TGTGCCAGCAGGGACAGGGGGCAAAGCAATCAGCCCCAGCATTTT
few TRBJ1-5 . TRBV12-3/TRBV12-4 CASSLRTANQPQHF TGTGCCAGCAGTTTACGGACAGCCAATCAGCCCCAGCATTTT
. TRBJ2-2 . TRBV5-1 CASSLAENTGELFF TGCGCCAGCAGCTTGGCCGAAAACACCGGGGAGCTGTTTTTT
few TRBJ2-1 . TRBV9 CASSVSGHLSEQFF TGTGCCAGCAGCGTTTCGGGGCATCTCAGTGAGCAGTTCTTC
. TRBJ1-6 . TRBV7-9 CASSQGKGGPYNSPLHF TGTGCCAGCAGCCAAGGGAAGGGGGGACCTTATAATTCACCCCTCCACTTT
many TRBJ2-7 TRBD1 TRBV7-9 CASSLVGQGSSYEQYF TGTGCCAGCAGCTTAGTGGGACAGGGGAGCTCCTACGAGCAGTACTTC
few TRBJ1-5 TRBD1 TRBV7-9 CASSPGTGAFNQPQHF TGTGCCAGCAGCCCCGGGACAGGGGCTTTCAATCAGCCCCAGCATTTT
. TRBJ2-1 . TRBV5-1 CASSFMGRGLRDEQFF TGCGCCAGCAGCTTTATGGGTAGGGGCCTACGTGATGAGCAGTTCTTC
. TRBJ1-5 . TRBV29-1 CSGNRDTNQPQHF TGCAGCGGCAACCGGGACACCAATCAGCCCCAGCATTTT
. TRBJ1-4 TRBD1 TRBV5-5 CASSLAGTANEKLFF TGTGCCAGCAGCTTGGCCGGGACAGCAAATGAAAAACTGTTTTTT
many TRBJ2-6 TRBD1 TRBV12-3/TRBV12-4 CASSPGTGRLISGANVLTF TGTGCCAGCAGTCCCGGGACAGGGCGACTCATCTCTGGGGCCAACGTCCTGACTTTC
many TRBJ2-1 . TRBV29-1 CSVETGYNEQFF TGCAGCGTTGAAACAGGGTACAATGAGCAGTTCTTC
. TRBJ1-1 . TRBV19 CASSIGGQNTEAFF TGTGCCAGTAGTATCGGGGGACAGAACACTGAAGCTTTCTTT
few TRBJ2-2 . TRBV24-1 CATSAPGLGNTGELFF TGTGCCACCAGTGCCCCGGGACTTGGAAACACCGGGGAGCTGTTTTTT
. TRBJ2-7 . TRBV7-6 CASSSKGGGSYEQYF TGTGCCAGCAGCTCAAAAGGGGGGGGTTCCTACGAGCAGTACTTC
. TRBJ1-5 . TRBV4-2 CASSRQQGIPNQPQHF TGTGCCAGCAGCCGCCAACAGGGTATACCCAATCAGCCCCAGCATTTT
many TRBJ1-3 . TRBV12-3/TRBV12-4 CASSWTPPGPGNTIYF TGTGCCAGCAGCTGGACTCCTCCCGGTCCTGGAAACACCATATATTTT
few TRBJ1-5 TRBD1 TRBV2 CASSLDRGAQPQHF TGTGCCAGCAGCCTAGACAGGGGTGCTCAGCCCCAGCATTTT
few TRBJ2-3 . TRBV11-2 CASSLYRAPDTQYF TGTGCCAGCAGCTTATACAGGGCCCCAGATACGCAGTATTTT
. TRBJ1-5 . TRBV7-2 CASSLGKNQPQHF TGTGCCAGCAGCTTGGGTAAGAATCAGCCCCAGCATTTT
. TRBJ2-7 TRBD1 TRBV12-3/TRBV12-4 CASSHGQASYEQYF TGTGCCAGCAGTCATGGACAGGCCTCCTACGAGCAGTACTTC
. TRBJ1-1 TRBD1 TRBV10-3 CAISPRQGSAEAFF TGTGCCATCAGTCCCCGACAGGGGAGCGCTGAAGCTTTCTTT
. TRBJ2-7 TRBD2 TRBV11-2 CASSLHGSLAGDLDEQYF TGTGCCAGCAGCTTACATGGATCACTAGCGGGAGACTTAGACGAGCAGTACTTC
. TRBJ2-2 TRBD1 TRBV24-1 CATSELGQGLTGELFF TGTGCCACCAGTGAATTGGGACAGGGGTTGACCGGGGAGCTGTTTTTT
. TRBJ2-3 TRBD2 TRBV7-6 CASSWTSGFTDTQYF TGTGCCAGCAGCTGGACTAGCGGGTTCACAGATACGCAGTATTTT
few TRBJ1-6 TRBD1 TRBV20-1 CSARLQGVYNSPLHF TGCAGTGCCAGACTCCAGGGGGTCTATAATTCACCCCTCCACTTT
. TRBJ2-5 TRBD1 TRBV6-1 CASNTGDRETQYF TGTGCCAGCAACACAGGGGATCGAGAGACCCAGTACTTC
few TRBJ2-3 . TRBV9 CASSVGVGTDTQYF TGTGCCAGCAGCGTAGGAGTGGGCACAGATACGCAGTATTTT
. TRBJ2-1 . TRBV4-2 CASSRTSGDSSYNEQFF TGTGCCAGCAGTAGGACATCGGGGGACAGTTCCTACAATGAGCAGTTCTTC
. TRBJ2-1 TRBD1 TRBV6-4 CASSPTGQGYNEQFF TGTGCCAGCAGTCCCACGGGACAGGGCTACAATGAGCAGTTCTTC
few TRBJ2-2 TRBD1 TRBV12-3/TRBV12-4 CASSPGTGGSGELFF TGTGCCAGCAGTCCAGGGACAGGGGGGAGCGGGGAGCTGTTTTTT
many TRBJ2-3 TRBD2 TRBV5-1 CASSPALAGPTDTQYF TGCGCCAGCAGTCCAGCTCTAGCGGGGCCCACAGATACGCAGTATTTT
many TRBJ2-4 . TRBV15 CATSRDARGAKNIQYF TGTGCCACCAGCAGAGATGCCCGGGGAGCCAAAAACATTCAGTACTTC
few TRBJ2-7 . TRBV6-6 CASSYSGEYEQYF TGTGCCAGCAGTTACTCCGGAGAATACGAGCAGTACTTC
. TRBJ2-1 . TRBV19 CASSIAGATYNEQFF TGTGCCAGTAGTATTGCGGGGGCCACCTACAATGAGCAGTTCTTC
few TRBJ1-2 TRBD1 TRBV10-3 CAISESAGGYNYGYTF TGTGCCATCAGTGAGTCTGCAGGGGGTTATAACTATGGCTACACCTTC
. TRBJ2-3 . TRBV7-3 CASSLRGAGADTQYF TGTGCCAGCAGCTTACGAGGGGCAGGCGCAGATACGCAGTATTTT
. TRBJ2-1 TRBD2 TRBV4-2 CASSQGTSGSFNEQFF TGTGCCAGCAGCCAAGGAACTAGCGGTTCTTTCAATGAGCAGTTCTTC
many TRBJ1-1 . TRBV29-1 CSVLTRSEAFF TGCAGCGTCCTCACAAGGAGTGAAGCTTTCTTT
. TRBJ1-1 . TRBV5-5 CASSHLRVGNTEAFF TGTGCCAGCAGCCATCTCCGGGTGGGGAACACTGAAGCTTTCTTT
. TRBJ2-7 TRBD2 TRBV28 CASSWAGTSNEQYF TGTGCCAGCAGTTGGGCCGGGACTAGCAACGAGCAGTACTTC
many TRBJ1-1 . TRBV29-1 CSVENKRGTEAFF TGCAGCGTTGAAAACAAGAGGGGTACTGAAGCTTTCTTT
few TRBJ2-5 . TRBV6-5 CASSYSQGAAETQYF TGTGCCAGCAGTTACTCTCAAGGGGCAGCGGAGACCCAGTACTTC
few TRBJ1-5 . TRBV19 CASSLSGPISNQPQHF TGTGCCAGTAGTCTCTCGGGTCCTATAAGCAATCAGCCCCAGCATTTT
. TRBJ2-1 . TRBV20-1 CSAPLGRVPGDEQFF TGCAGTGCTCCCCTAGGACGGGTGCCGGGCGATGAGCAGTTCTTC
. TRBJ2-6 . TRBV5-1 CASGDWANVLTF TGCGCCAGCGGAGATTGGGCCAACGTCCTGACTTTC
few TRBJ2-5 TRBD2 TRBV12-3/TRBV12-4 CASSLTSGRMQETQYF TGTGCCAGCAGTCTTACTAGCGGGAGGATGCAAGAGACCCAGTACTTC
many TRBJ2-7 . TRBV7-9 CASSLMSEQYF TGTGCCAGCAGCTTAATGAGCGAGCAGTACTTC
many TRBJ1-5 . TRBV20-1 CSAKGDGGNQPQHF TGCAGTGCAAAGGGCGACGGAGGCAATCAGCCCCAGCATTTT
few TRBJ2-5 TRBD1 TRBV5-1 CASSLERQGIQETQYF TGCGCCAGCAGCTTGGAACGACAGGGGATCCAAGAGACCCAGTACTTC
. TRBJ1-2 . TRBV5-1 CASSLAGSNGYTF TGCGCCAGCAGCTTAGCGGGAAGTAATGGCTACACCTTC
many TRBJ2-7 . TRBV29-1 CSVGGNPLYEQYF TGCAGCGTTGGTGGGAACCCTCTCTACGAGCAGTACTTC
few TRBJ1-2 . TRBV28 CASSRGSVLYGYTF TGTGCCAGCAGCCGAGGGAGCGTACTCTATGGCTACACCTTC